The 9 T cell receptor beta chains below were found in one sample sequenced in a study of high-grade serous ovarian cancer treatment subgroups. Tumor samples were obtained before definitive surgery or chemotherapy. The table came from immunoSEQ multiplex PCR; TCRdb's copy has only in-frame clones and leaves some out. The sample contains 7,500 to 8,000 clones, 62% of which appear only once. The sample comprised tumor tissue. These receptors were obtained from a human donor with high-grade serous ovarian cancer.

This chain connects TRBV7-8 to TRBJ2-7, with D perhaps matching TRBD1 or TRBD2 (5 bases each). Germline V gene sequence: CDR1 SGHVS, CDR2 FQNEAQ. CDR3 size: 14 residues. The CDR3 DNA sequence: TGTGTTAGCAAACGAGGGGCGGAGACCTACGAGCAGTACTTC. This translates into CVSKRGAETYEQYF.

J is TRBJ2-2 and V is TRBV19; the D gene is possibly TRBD1 (5 bases). Looked up from germline, CDR1 is LNHDA and CDR2 is SQIVND (reference sequence). This CDR3 has 16 residues. V lost 6 bases, J lost 6 bases, and 20 bases lay in between. The CDR3 DNA reads TGTGCCAGTAGCCTAGGGGCCACAAGTTGGGCCGGGGAGCTGTTTTTT. This codes for CASSLGATSWAGELFF.

V and J are TRBV6-5 and TRBJ2-7; TRBD2 matches at 14 bases. The CDR3 runs 15 residues. V was pared by 5 bases and J by 7 bases, with 7 bases of the junction left unmatched. CDR1 is MNHEY and CDR2 is SVGAGI in the germline V gene. The CDR3 DNA is TGTGCCAGCAGTGCCCTGACTAGCGGGAGGGGAGAGCAGTACTTC. Encoded protein: CASSALTSGRGEQYF.

This chain uses TRBV9 with TRBJ1-1, with TRBD1 matching over 8 bases. The V gene end was trimmed by 4 bases and the J gene end by 5 bases; junction bases not matched to a gene: 4. The CDR3 has 13 residues. CDR1 SGDLS and CDR2 YYNGEE come from the germline V gene. CDR3 sequence: CASSQGAFTEAFF. CDR3 DNA sequence: TGTGCCAGCAGCCAGGGGGCATTTACTGAAGCTTTCTTT.

The genes are TRBV5-4 and TRBJ2-5; 7 bases map to TRBD1. The assigned J gene may be wrong: the sequence end matches TRBJ2-7 better. Germline V gene data show CDR1 as SGHNT and CDR2 as YYREEE (reference sequence). The CDR3 is 13 residues long. The DNA for the CDR3 is TGTGCCAGCAGCCTAGACAGGGCCTACGAGCAGTACTTC. Translation gives CASSLDRAYEQYF.

This CDR3 reads CASRTSSLEQYF. Written as DNA, the CDR3 is TGTGCCAGCAGAACTAGCAGCTTGGAGCAGTACTTC. J is TRBJ2-7 and V is TRBV28; a weak D match, TRBD2 (6 bases). Trimming stripped 6 bases from V and 7 bases from J, with 13 bases between. CDR3 length: 12 amino acids. Germline CDR1 MDHEN, CDR2 SYDVKM.

This clone was seen only a few times. The chain is built from TRBV14 and TRBJ1-1, with D possibly TRBD1 on 5 matching bases. Germline V gives CDR1 SGHDN, CDR2 FVKESK. CDR3 length equals 16 residues. V was clipped by 0 bases and J by 1 base, with 12 bases between them. CDR3 nucleotides: TGTGCCAGCAGCCAAGATCTCGGGACGGCGAACACTGAAGCTTTCTTT. Its protein is CASSQDLGTANTEAFF.

By share, this clone counts as large. V usage is TRBV18 and J usage is TRBJ1-5; D is possibly TRBD1 (6 bases). V shed 6 bases and J shed 4 bases, with 19 bases lying between them. The CDR3 length is 16 residues. Germline lookup yields CDR1 KGHSH and CDR2 LQKENI. CDR3 residues: CASSSVGGASNQPQHF. The CDR3 DNA reads TGTGCCAGCTCCTCCGTAGGGGGGGCTTCGAATCAGCCCCAGCATTTT.

This chain joins TRBV7-3 and TRBJ2-7; D is possibly TRBD2 (6 bases). This CDR3 spans 12 amino acids. Germline V gene lookup returns CDR1 SGHTA and CDR2 FQGTGA. V lost 5 bases and J 3 bases, leaving 8 bases between the germline ends. CDR3 residues: CASSTTSYEQYF. In nucleotides, the CDR3 is TGTGCCAGCAGCACGACTAGCTACGAGCAGTACTTC.